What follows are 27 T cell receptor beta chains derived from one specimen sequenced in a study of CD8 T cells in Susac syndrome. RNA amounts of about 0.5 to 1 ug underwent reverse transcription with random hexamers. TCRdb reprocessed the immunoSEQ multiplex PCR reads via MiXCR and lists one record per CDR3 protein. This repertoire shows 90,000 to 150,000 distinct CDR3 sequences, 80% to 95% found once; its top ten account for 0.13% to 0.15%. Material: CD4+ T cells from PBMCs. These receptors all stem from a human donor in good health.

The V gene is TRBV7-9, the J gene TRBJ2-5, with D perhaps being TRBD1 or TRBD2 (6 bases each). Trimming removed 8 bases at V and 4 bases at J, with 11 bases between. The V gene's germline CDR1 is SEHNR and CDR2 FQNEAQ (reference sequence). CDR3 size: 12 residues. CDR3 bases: TGTGCCAGCGTCGGGGGCAGAGAGACCCAGTACTTC. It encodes CASVGGRETQYF.

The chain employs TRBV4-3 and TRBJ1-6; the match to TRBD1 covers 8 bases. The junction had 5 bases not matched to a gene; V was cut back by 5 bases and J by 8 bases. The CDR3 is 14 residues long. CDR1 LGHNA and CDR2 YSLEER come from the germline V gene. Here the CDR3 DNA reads TGCGCCAGCAGCGGGGACAGGCGGGATTCACCCCTCCACTTT. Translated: CASSGDRRDSPLHF.

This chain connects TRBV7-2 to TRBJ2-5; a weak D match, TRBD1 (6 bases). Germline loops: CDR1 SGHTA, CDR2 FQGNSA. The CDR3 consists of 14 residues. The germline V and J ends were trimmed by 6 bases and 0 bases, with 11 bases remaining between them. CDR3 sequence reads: CASRVRGNQETQYF. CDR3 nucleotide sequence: TGTGCCAGCAGGGTGAGGGGGAACCAAGAGACCCAGTACTTC.

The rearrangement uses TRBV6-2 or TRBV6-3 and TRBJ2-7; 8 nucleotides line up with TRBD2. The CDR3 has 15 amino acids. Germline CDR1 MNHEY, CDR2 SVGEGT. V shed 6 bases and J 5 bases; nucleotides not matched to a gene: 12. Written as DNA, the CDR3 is TGTGCCAGCAGAGGGGTAGCGGGGACCACGAACGAGCAGTACTTC. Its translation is CASRGVAGTTNEQYF.

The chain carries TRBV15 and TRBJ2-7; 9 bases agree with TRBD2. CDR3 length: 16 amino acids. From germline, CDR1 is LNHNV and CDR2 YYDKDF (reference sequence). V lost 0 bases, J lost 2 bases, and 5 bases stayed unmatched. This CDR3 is CATSRERLAETYEQYF. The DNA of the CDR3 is TGTGCCACCAGCAGAGAAAGACTAGCGGAAACCTACGAGCAGTACTTC.

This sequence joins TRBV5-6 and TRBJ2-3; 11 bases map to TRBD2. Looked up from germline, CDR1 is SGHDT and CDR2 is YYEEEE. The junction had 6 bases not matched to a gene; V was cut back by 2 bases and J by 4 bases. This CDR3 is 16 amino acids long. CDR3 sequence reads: CASSFLLAGDSDTQYF. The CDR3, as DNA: TGTGCCAGCAGCTTCCTACTAGCGGGAGACTCAGATACGCAGTATTTT.

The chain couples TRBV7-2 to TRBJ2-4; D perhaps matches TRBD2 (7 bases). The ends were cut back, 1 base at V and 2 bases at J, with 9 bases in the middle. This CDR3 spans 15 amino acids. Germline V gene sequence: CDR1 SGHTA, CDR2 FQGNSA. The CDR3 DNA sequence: TGTGCCAGCAGCTTAGAGGGGGGGACCAAAAACATTCAGTACTTC. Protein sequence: CASSLEGGTKNIQYF.

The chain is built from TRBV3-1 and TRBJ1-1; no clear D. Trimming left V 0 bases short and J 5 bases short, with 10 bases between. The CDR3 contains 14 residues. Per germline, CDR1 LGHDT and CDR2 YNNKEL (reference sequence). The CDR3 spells CASSQETWETEAFF. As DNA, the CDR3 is TGTGCCAGCAGCCAAGAAACGTGGGAAACTGAAGCTTTCTTT.

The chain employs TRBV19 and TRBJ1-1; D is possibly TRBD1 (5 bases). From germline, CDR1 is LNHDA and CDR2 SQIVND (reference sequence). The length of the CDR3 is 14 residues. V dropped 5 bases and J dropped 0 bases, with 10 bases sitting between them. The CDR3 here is CASSVTVVNTEAFF. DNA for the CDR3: TGTGCCAGTAGTGTGACAGTCGTGAACACTGAAGCTTTCTTT.

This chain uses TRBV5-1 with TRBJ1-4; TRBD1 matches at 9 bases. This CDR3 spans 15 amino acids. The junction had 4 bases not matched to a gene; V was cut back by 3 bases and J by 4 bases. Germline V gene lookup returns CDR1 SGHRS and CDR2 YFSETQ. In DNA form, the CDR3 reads TGCGCCAGCAGCTGGGGACAGGGCTATAATGAAAAACTGTTTTTT. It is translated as CASSWGQGYNEKLFF.

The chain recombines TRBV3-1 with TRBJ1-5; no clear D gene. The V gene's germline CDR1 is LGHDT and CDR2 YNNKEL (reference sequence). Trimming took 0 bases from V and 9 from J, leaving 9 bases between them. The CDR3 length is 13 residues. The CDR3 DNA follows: TGTGCCAGCAGCCAAGATGGATCGGCGCCCCAGCATTTT. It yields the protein CASSQDGSAPQHF.

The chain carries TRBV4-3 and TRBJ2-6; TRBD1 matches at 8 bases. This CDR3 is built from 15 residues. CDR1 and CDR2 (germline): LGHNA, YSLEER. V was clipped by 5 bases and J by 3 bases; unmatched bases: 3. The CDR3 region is CASSRQGSGANVLTF. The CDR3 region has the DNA TGCGCCAGCAGCAGACAGGGGAGTGGGGCCAACGTCCTGACTTTC.

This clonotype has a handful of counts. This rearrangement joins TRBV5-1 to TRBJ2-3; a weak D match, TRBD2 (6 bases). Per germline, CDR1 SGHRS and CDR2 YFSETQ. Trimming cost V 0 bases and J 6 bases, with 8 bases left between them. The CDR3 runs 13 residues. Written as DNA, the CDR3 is TGCGCCAGCAGCTTGGACGGGAGCGATACGCAGTATTTT. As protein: CASSLDGSDTQYF.

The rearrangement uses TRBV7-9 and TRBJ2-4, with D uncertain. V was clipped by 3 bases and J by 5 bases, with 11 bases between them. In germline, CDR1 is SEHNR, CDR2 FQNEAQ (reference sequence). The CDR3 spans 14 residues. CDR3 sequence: CASSFGQSQNIQYF. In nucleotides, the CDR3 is TGTGCCAGCAGCTTCGGCCAGAGCCAAAACATTCAGTACTTC.

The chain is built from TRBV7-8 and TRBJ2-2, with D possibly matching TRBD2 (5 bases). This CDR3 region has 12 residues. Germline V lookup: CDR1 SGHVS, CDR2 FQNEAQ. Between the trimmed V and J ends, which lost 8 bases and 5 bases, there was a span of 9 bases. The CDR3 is CASFGVTGELFF. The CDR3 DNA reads TGTGCCAGCTTCGGGGTAACCGGGGAGCTGTTTTTT.

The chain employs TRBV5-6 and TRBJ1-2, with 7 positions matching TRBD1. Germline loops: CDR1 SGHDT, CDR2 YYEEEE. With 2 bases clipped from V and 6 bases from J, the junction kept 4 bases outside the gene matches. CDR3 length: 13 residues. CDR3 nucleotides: TGTGCCAGCAGCTTACGACAGGGTGATGGCTACACCTTC. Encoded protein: CASSLRQGDGYTF.

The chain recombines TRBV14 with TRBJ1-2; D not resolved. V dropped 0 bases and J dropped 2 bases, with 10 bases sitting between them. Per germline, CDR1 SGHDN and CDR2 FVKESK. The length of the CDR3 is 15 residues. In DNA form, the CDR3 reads TGTGCCAGCAGCCAAGATCGAAACCCAAACTATGGCTACACCTTC. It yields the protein CASSQDRNPNYGYTF.

CDR3 coding DNA: TGTGCCAGCACGGTAAGGAATGAGCAGTTCTTC. This sequence encodes CASTVRNEQFF. The genes are TRBV2 and TRBJ2-1; D is undetermined. Germline loops: CDR1 SNHLY, CDR2 FYNNEI. This CDR3 contains 11 residues. V was shortened by 7 bases and J by 7 bases, with 8 bases between the two germline ends.

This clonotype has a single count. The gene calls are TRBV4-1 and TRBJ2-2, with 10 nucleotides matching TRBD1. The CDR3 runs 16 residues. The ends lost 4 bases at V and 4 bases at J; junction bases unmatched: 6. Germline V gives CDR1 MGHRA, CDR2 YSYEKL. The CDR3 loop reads CASSLRDRGSTGELFF. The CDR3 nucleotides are TGCGCCAGCAGCCTCCGGGACAGGGGTTCCACCGGGGAGCTGTTTTTT.

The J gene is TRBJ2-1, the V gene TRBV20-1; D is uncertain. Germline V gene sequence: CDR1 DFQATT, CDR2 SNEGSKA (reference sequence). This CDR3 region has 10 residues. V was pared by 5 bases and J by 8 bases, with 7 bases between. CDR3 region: CSASDHEQFF. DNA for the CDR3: TGCAGTGCTTCCGACCATGAGCAGTTCTTC.

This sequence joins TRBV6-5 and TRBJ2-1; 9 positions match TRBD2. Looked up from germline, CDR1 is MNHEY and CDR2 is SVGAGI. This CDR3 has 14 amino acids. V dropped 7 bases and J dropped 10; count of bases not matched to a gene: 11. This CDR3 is CASNLGGRVGEQFF. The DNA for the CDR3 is TGTGCCAGCAACTTGGGCGGGAGGGTTGGGGAGCAGTTCTTC.

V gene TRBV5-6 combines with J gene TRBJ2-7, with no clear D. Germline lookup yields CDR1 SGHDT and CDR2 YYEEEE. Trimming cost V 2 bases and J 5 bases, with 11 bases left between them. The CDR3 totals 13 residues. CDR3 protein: CASSLRAGDEQYF. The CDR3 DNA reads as TGTGCCAGCAGCTTAAGGGCCGGCGACGAGCAGTACTTC.

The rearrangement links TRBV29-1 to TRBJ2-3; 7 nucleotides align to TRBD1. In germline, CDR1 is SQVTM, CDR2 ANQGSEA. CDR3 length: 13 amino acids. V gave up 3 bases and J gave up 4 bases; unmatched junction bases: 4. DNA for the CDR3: TGCAGCGTTGAGGGACAGATGTCAGATACGCAGTATTTT. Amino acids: CSVEGQMSDTQYF.

The CDR3 sequence is CASSLMTGPPNTEAFF. In DNA form, the CDR3 reads TGTGCCAGCAGCTTAATGACAGGGCCCCCGAACACTGAAGCTTTCTTT. The chain uses TRBV7-8 and TRBJ1-1; TRBD1 agrees at 7 bases. There are 16 residues in the CDR3. Looked up from germline, CDR1 is SGHVS and CDR2 is FQNEAQ. The J segment lost 1 base and the V segment lost 2 bases, leaving 7 bases of the junction unmatched. The full variable domain, in which reference TRBV7-8 and TRBJ1-1 provide the parts outside the CDR3, is GAGVSQSPRYKVAKRGQDVALRCDPISGHVSLFWYQQALGQGPEFLTYFQNEAQLDKSGLPSDRFFAERPEGSVSTLKIQRTQQEDSAVYLCASSLMTGPPNTEAFFGQGTRLTVV.

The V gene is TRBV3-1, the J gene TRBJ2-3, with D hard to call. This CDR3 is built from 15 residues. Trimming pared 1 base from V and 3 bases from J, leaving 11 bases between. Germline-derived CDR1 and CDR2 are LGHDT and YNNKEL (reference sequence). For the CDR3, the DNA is TGTGCCAGCAGCCAAGTCCTTCTTCTGACAGATACGCAGTATTTT. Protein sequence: CASSQVLLLTDTQYF.

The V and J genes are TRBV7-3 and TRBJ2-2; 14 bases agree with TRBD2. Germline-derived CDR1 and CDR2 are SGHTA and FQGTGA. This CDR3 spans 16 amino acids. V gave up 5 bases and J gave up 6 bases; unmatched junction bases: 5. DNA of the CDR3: TGTGCCAGCAGCCCGGGGGGACTAGCGGGAGCCGGGGAGCTGTTTTTT. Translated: CASSPGGLAGAGELFF.

The CDR3 loop reads CSARDSRGNTGELFF. The DNA of the CDR3 is TGCAGTGCTAGAGATAGTAGGGGGAACACCGGGGAGCTGTTTTTT. V is TRBV20-1 and J is TRBJ2-2; tentatively, D is TRBD1 (5 bases). Germline values: CDR1 DFQATT, CDR2 SNEGSKA (reference sequence). The CDR3 is 15 residues long. V was trimmed by 0 bases and J by 1 base, leaving 9 bases between them.